This TCR beta chain was sequenced during a study of CD8 T cells in Susac syndrome. Random hexamers primed reverse transcription of roughly 0.5 to 1 ug RNA. A multiplex approach, immunoSEQ multiplex PCR, amplified TCR beta CDR3 across 54 Vbeta and 13 Jbeta. TCRdb reprocessed the immunoSEQ multiplex PCR reads with MiXCR, giving one entry per CDR3 protein. The sample shows some 150,000 distinct CDR3 sequences, about 95% of them seen only once. Turning to this clonotype: Its antigen is as yet unknown.

Whole-study findings and limits: CD4+ repertoires of Susac syndrome patients lacked detectable clonal expansion.

The CDR3 length is 15 residues. The junction had 6 bases not matched to a gene; V was cut back by 7 bases and J by 5 bases. Per the germline V gene, CDR1 is DFQATT and CDR2 is SNEGSKA (reference sequence). The patients with Susac syndrome were individuals who fulfilled the recently defined diagnostic criteria for disease that was either definite or probable. This chain uses TRBV20-1 with TRBJ2-2; 14 bases fit TRBD2. Material for sequencing was CD4+ T cells from PBMCs. The clonotype comes from a human donor with Susac syndrome. The CDR3 loop is CSVGTSGGGTGELFF. The CDR3 region has the DNA TGCAGTGTCGGGACTAGCGGGGGAGGGACCGGGGAGCTGTTTTTT.